These 11 T cell receptor beta chains came from one sample sequenced in a study of blood T cell repertoires in COVID-19 (dated by TCRdb to about 2020). The library relied on the immunoSEQ multiplex PCR assay. TCRdb holds this immuneACCESS table with in-frame rearrangements only. Some clones are missing; in checked studies, unresolved V genes explain under half, and the rest has no known cause. A total of a few hundred thousand clones appear in this sample, about 87% of them only once. The leading ten clones occupy 3.1% of the sample. Sample: PBMCs or T cells enriched from blood (not recorded which). All receptors derive from a woman aged 40 to 50 who had been exposed to COVID-19.

The chain recombines TRBV18 with TRBJ1-6; tentative D call: TRBD1 (6 bases). The V gene lost 2 bases and the J gene lost 8 bases, with 13 bases spanning the gap. Germline assignment: CDR1 KGHSH and CDR2 LQKENI. The CDR3 spans 15 residues. CDR3 sequence: CASSPAGGFDSPLHF. The CDR3 DNA reads TGTGCCAGCTCACCAGCGGGGGGCTTCGATTCACCCCTCCACTTT.

A note on this clone: A read error may account for a junction end that differs from germline. This chain joins TRBV5-1 and TRBJ2-1, with 13 bases that match TRBD2. CDR1 and CDR2 from the germline V gene are SGHRS and YFSETQ. The CDR3 runs to 17 residues. The CDR3 loop reads CASSRWTSGSSYNEQFF. CDR3 DNA sequence: TGTGCCAGCAGCCGATGGACTAGCGGGAGCTCCTACAATGAGCAGTTCTTC. Complete variable domain (other parts from reference TRBV5-1 and TRBJ2-1): KAGVTQTPRYLIKTRGQQVTLSCSPISGHRSVSWYQQTPGQGLQFLFEYFSETQRNKGNFPGRFSGRQFSNSRSEMNVSTLELGDSALYLCASSRWTSGSSYNEQFFGPGTRLTVL.

The chain employs TRBV6-2 or TRBV6-3 and TRBJ2-2, with TRBD1 identical over 7 bases. V shed 6 bases, J shed 3 bases, and the junction held 7 bases outside the gene matches. The length of the CDR3 is 15 residues. The V gene's germline CDR1 is MNHEY and CDR2 SVGEGT. The CDR3 spells CASSPRQGDTGELFF. The DNA of the CDR3 is TGTGCCAGCAGCCCGAGACAGGGTGACACCGGGGAGCTGTTTTTT.

The rearrangement uses TRBV28 and TRBJ1-5, with D hard to call. The CDR3 runs to 17 residues. V lost 5 bases and J lost 4, with 21 bases in between. CDR1 MDHEN and CDR2 SYDVKM come from the germline V gene. CDR3 DNA sequence: TGTGCCAGCAGTCCTCGATTATACCGGGTTATTAATCAGCCCCAGCATTTT. It specifies CASSPRLYRVINQPQHF.

This chain links TRBV14 with TRBJ2-6; the D is unclear. Looked up from germline, CDR1 is SGHDN and CDR2 is FVKESK. The V gene lost 2 bases and the J gene lost 4 bases, with 12 bases spanning the gap. The CDR3 runs to 16 residues. CDR3 sequence reads: CASSQLSGYGANVLTF. The CDR3 nucleotides read TGTGCCAGCAGCCAATTGTCAGGTTACGGGGCCAACGTCCTGACTTTC.

The chain is built from TRBV30 and TRBJ2-7; 10 nucleotides agree with TRBD2. The germline V gene has CDR1 GTSNPN and CDR2 SVGIG (reference sequence). V lost 3 bases and J lost 3; bases outside the gene matches: 20. The CDR3 is 19 amino acids. CDR3 sequence: CAWRAQWLAGVPRDYEQYF. DNA for the CDR3: TGTGCCTGGAGAGCCCAATGGCTAGCGGGGGTCCCGAGGGACTACGAGCAGTACTTC.

This clone was observed a few times. V and J are TRBV25-1 and TRBJ1-1; tentative D call: TRBD1 (6 bases). Germline V CDR1 and CDR2: MGHDK, SYGVNS. V lost 9 bases, J lost 0 bases, and 8 bases lay in between. The CDR3 sequence is 12 residues long. CDR3 sequence reads: CASTGLNTEAFF. The DNA for the CDR3 is TGTGCCAGTACAGGGTTGAACACTGAAGCTTTCTTT.

The gene calls are TRBV27 and TRBJ2-4, with 10 bases lining up with TRBD2. CDR1 MNHEY and CDR2 SMNVEV come from the germline V gene (reference sequence). The junction had 6 bases not matched to a gene; V was cut back by 4 bases and J by 0 bases. CDR3 length: 17 amino acids. CDR3: CASSSSGGGKAKNIQYF. The DNA for the CDR3 is TGTGCCAGCAGTTCTAGCGGGGGAGGAAAAGCCAAAAACATTCAGTACTTC.

The chain couples TRBV6-2 or TRBV6-3 to TRBJ2-5, with 8 nucleotides matching TRBD2. Trimming at V came to 6 bases and at J to 6 bases, leaving 9 bases not matched to a gene. Germline assignment: CDR1 MNHEY and CDR2 SVGEGT. The CDR3 has 14 residues. The CDR3 DNA reads as TGTGCCAGCAGCCCCGGGGGGGGTGTGAAGACCCAGTACTTC. This gives the protein CASSPGGGVKTQYF.

The chain carries TRBV3-1 (or the pseudogene TRBV3-2) and TRBJ2-2, with TRBD2 as a possible D gene (7 bases). CDR3 length equals 16 residues. CDR1 and CDR2 from the germline V gene are LGHDT and YNNKEL (reference sequence). V was trimmed by 4 bases and J by 5 bases, leaving 17 bases between them. The CDR3 spells CASSRQGGGRTGELFF. The CDR3 nucleotides read TGTGCCAGCAGCCGCCAAGGGGGGGGGCGGACCGGGGAGCTGTTTTTT.

J is TRBJ2-1 and V is TRBV30, with 13 bases aligning to TRBD2. Germline lookup yields CDR1 GTSNPN and CDR2 SVGIG (reference sequence). CDR3 length equals 14 residues. Germline trimming cut 3 bases from V and 7 bases from J; bases unmatched to any gene: 3. The CDR3 protein is CAWSKGLAGNEQFF. The CDR3 DNA follows: TGTGCCTGGAGCAAGGGACTAGCGGGAAATGAGCAGTTCTTC.